This TCR beta chain was sequenced in a study of T cell changes during pregnancy in multiple sclerosis. Here immunoSEQ multiplex PCR was the method, and the copy in TCRdb shows in-frame clones only, minus some. The repertoire holds fewer than 90,000 clones, with 94% as singletons. The germline V and J ends were trimmed by 3 bases and 5 bases, with 16 bases remaining between them. CDR1 is LGHNA, CDR2 YNFKEQ, per germline. The CDR3 totals 15 residues. This TCR derives from a female donor in good health, enrolled as a control in a pregnancy study. The chain is built from TRBV4-2 and TRBJ2-5; tentative D call: TRBD2 (6 bases). Source: peripheral blood, taken after pregnancy. In nucleotides, the CDR3 is TGTGCCAGCAGCCAGGGCCCGGGACTGGAGGAGACCCAGTACTTC. Its protein is CASSQGPGLEETQYF.